The subject of this entry is one T cell receptor (beta chain). There is no known antigen for this receptor. Base qualities are not recorded, but no much larger clone differs from it by a single base. Donors were a few dozen systemically healthy Caucasian individuals from Russia aged 6 to 90 years. Around 10 milliliters of peripheral blood were drawn from each donor into EDTA-treated Vacutainer tubes. Ficoll-Paque density-gradient centrifugation was used to isolate PBMCs, with at least 6 million obtained per sample. Trizol reagent was used to extract total RNA from the PBMCs, yielding at least 6 micrograms per sample. For every donor, an aliquot of PBMCs went through flow cytometry to measure the percentages of naive CD45RAhigh/CD27high T cells. The data were obtained in a study of blood T cells in healthy people across ages (dated by TCRdb to between 2015 and 2017). Concerning the study at large: In model experiments, template switching captured roughly one uniquely barcoded TCR beta cDNA molecule for every two T cells. Donors were grouped into four age groups: young (average approximately 15 years), middle-aged (under 40), aged (62) and long-lived (over 80). To avoid experimental bias, donors of different ages were distributed randomly across sequencing lanes. For two donors (one aged 18 to 29 and one aged 80 or older), the study analyzed two additional independent replicas of 1 million unique cDNA reads from the same blood draw. To track age-related changes in TCR beta repertoire diversity, the study relied on deep sequencing normalized with unique cDNA molecular identifiers.

The protocol used for the library was 5' RACE. The data were produced on an Illumina HiSeq 2500. The second PCR ran for roughly 6 to 11 cycles and used a J-beta primer mix along with a sample-barcoded 5' primer. Each TCR beta cDNA molecule received a unique molecular identifier from a template-switch 5' adaptor carrying 12 random nucleotides. Each sample yielded at least 2.5 million CDR3-containing paired-end reads. All of the RNA was converted into first-strand cDNA using the Mint cDNA synthesis kit, with a TRBC-specific oligonucleotide serving as the primer. Following uracil-DNA glycosylase treatment, all cDNA underwent a first 18-cycle PCR with the universal primers M1SS and BC2_uni_R. Per the source publication's procedure: For normalization, 1 million high-quality reads, each with a distinct molecular identifier, were randomly selected from each sample. Reads with shared molecular identifiers were discarded instead of being binned into consensus sequences. MiTCR, set to a Q25 quality threshold and the strictest error-elimination algorithm, was used for CDR3 identification, clonotype clustering and error correction. Lower-bound total TCR beta diversity was estimated with a nonparametric unseen species model using Euler transformation. The public reads were quality trimmed at Q25 with fastp and then assembled into clones with MiXCR by TCRdb, keeping productive beta chains. Each CDR3 protein gets just one entry, which takes the most common genes and DNA from the rows behind it. Here the V and J calls rest on TCRdb's processing, not on the authors' analysis. Counted in this sample were some 1.6 million distinct CDR3 sequences; around 35% of them appeared once. About 10% of the sample is in the top ten clones.

The CDR3 has 14 amino acids, counting the end cysteine and phenylalanine. Only CDR3 DNA is held: 42 bases, read in frame from base 1. The junction shows trimming of 6 bases on V and 5 bases on J, and the gene matches do not reach 8 bases of it. CDR1 and CDR2 are drawn from the germline V gene: SGHDN, FVKESK. What the authors observed across the whole study: Conclusive comparison of naive and antigen-experienced compartments was prevented by the profiling of bulk unsorted PBMCs. Donor CMV infection status was unknown, potentially confounding age-related changes in expanded clonotypes. Estimates of total diversity based on one million sequenced T cells were regarded as lower bounds and as underestimates. As age increased, observed TCR beta diversity per million T cells dropped in a roughly linear way, and a significant reduction was already evident by age about 36. Observed TCR beta diversity correlated strongly with the percentage of naive T cells measured by flow cytometry. The long-lived group showed more naive CD4+ T cells, fewer expanded clones and increased TCR diversity than the aged group, suggesting age selection.

The sequence was obtained from a woman in her 30s in good health. The rearranged segments are TRBV14 and TRBJ2-3; TRBD1 agrees with 7 junctional bases. The source material was blood. The DNA sequence is given as TGTGCCAGCAGGAACTCAGGGGGTGGAGATACGCAGTATTTT. Its coded protein is CASRNSGGGDTQYF.